This TCR beta chain was found in a study of cytomegalovirus exposure and HLA in healthy donors. This CDR3 is 20 amino acids long. Per germline, CDR1 SGHRS and CDR2 YFSETQ. Unmatched junction bases numbered 12, after V lost 0 bases and J lost 1 base. Amplification used 60 Vbeta primers and 13 Jbeta primers. TCRdb's table, derived via immunoSEQ multiplex PCR, lists solely in-frame clones and lacks some. Of some 180,000 clones listed, about 82% were seen once; the top ten hold less than 2.5%. The receptor was isolated from a woman aged 50 to 60 in good health and CMV-seronegative. The chain combines TRBV5-1 with TRBJ2-1; 11 bases align to TRBD2. Sequencing was carried out using PBMCs. CDR3 in amino acids: CASSLVRTSGLSGSYNEQFF. Here the CDR3 DNA reads TGCGCCAGCAGCTTGGTTCGGACTAGCGGGCTGTCGGGGTCCTACAATGAGCAGTTCTTC.